Included here is one T cell receptor (beta chain) sequence, with context. The time point here: pretreatment peripheral blood. Germline CDR1 and CDR2: SGHTA and FQGNSA. V was cut by 4 bases and J by 2 bases, with 12 bases left in between. This CDR3 is 14 amino acids long. Spike-ins of synthetic TCR analog templates went into each PCR. Data came from immunoSEQ multiplex PCR; TCRdb stores just in-frame clones and leaves some out. The sample consists of 70,000 or so clones, under 90% of them appearing once. The sample originates from a study of PD-L1 blockade in urothelial cancer. Overall study context: About 85% of the roughly 30 patients were males with bladder-origin urothelial cancer. At 3 weeks (second dose) and 6 weeks after starting treatment, blood was analyzed. Per blood sample, T cells had a median of roughly 150,000.

The TCR comes from a man between 65 and 80 years old with urothelial cancer. The chain joins TRBV7-2 to TRBJ2-7, with a tentative D call TRBD1 (6 bases). The source was PBMCs, collected around atezolizumab (anti-PD-L1) treatment. The CDR3 region is CASSWQGSPYEQYF. CDR3 DNA sequence: TGTGCCAGCAGCTGGCAGGGGTCCCCCTACGAGCAGTACTTC.